This record looks at one TCR beta chain sequence and its context. Its antigen is as yet unknown. The sample comes from a study of T cell responses to AZD1222 COVID-19 vaccine. Study-wide background: It was second doses at about 4 or about 12 weeks that were pooled. Findings of the study overall: In a largely white British group with more females than males, clonal diversity was possibly underestimated.

This table comes from immunoSEQ multiplex PCR, and its TCRdb copy is limited to in-frame clones, with some not included. Among 110,000 to 150,000 clones listed, roughly 90% were seen once. In germline, CDR1 is MNHEY, CDR2 SMNVEV (reference sequence). Deletions cut 6 bases from V and 2 bases from J, with 11 bases between. The CDR3 spans 13 residues. Sequencing was performed on peripheral blood, taken on day 0 of AZD1222 vaccination. This clonotype was obtained from an adult in good health. The V gene is TRBV27, the J gene TRBJ2-7; possible D gene TRBD2, 5 bases. CDR3 region: CASSGSGTYEQYF. The CDR3 region has the DNA TGTGCCAGCAGCGGGTCGGGAACCTACGAGCAGTACTTC.